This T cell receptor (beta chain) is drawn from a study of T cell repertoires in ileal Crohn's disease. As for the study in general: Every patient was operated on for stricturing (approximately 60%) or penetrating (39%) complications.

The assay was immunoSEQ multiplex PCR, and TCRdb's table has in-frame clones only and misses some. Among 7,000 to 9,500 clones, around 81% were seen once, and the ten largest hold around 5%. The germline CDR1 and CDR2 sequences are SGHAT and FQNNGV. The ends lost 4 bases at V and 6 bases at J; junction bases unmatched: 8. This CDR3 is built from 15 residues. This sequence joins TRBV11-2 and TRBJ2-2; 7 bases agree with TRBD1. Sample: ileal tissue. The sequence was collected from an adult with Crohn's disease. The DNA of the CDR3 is TGTGCCAGCAGCTCCGGGACAGTATCGGCCGGGGAGCTGTTTTTT. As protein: CASSSGTVSAGELFF.